This T cell receptor beta chain was sequenced in a study of cytomegalovirus exposure and HLA in healthy donors. Study-level results: Later analysis revealed greater clonal expansion in HLA-associated TCR beta chains than in equally common others. A later analysis reportedly found that, within productive TCRs, an Asian-associated ancestry cluster had fewer N-insertions than the mean observed across the approximately 600 donors.

With regard to this clone: Its specificity is unknown.

Vbeta (60) and Jbeta (13) primers were used in the PCR. The data were produced by immunoSEQ multiplex PCR, yet TCRdb's version contains in-frame clones alone and is incomplete. The sample's table shows over 100,000 clones. The germline V gene has CDR1 SQVTM and CDR2 ANQGSEA. V was clipped by 4 bases and J by 1 base, with 11 bases between them. The CDR3 sequence is 14 residues long. This receptor was obtained from a man aged 35-49 years in good health and CMV-seropositive. The sequenced material came from PBMCs. V and J are TRBV29-1 and TRBJ2-1; no reliable D call. The DNA of the CDR3 is TGCAGCGTTGGCCTGGGCCAGTCCTACAATGAGCAGTTCTTC. It translates to CSVGLGQSYNEQFF.